The sequence of this T cell receptor beta chain was determined in a study of cytomegalovirus exposure and HLA in healthy donors. Per germline, CDR1 MNHEY and CDR2 SMNVEV (reference sequence). The CDR3 runs 13 residues. Deletions cut 4 bases from V and 7 bases from J, with 11 bases between. PCR primers comprised 60 Vbeta and 13 Jbeta primers. Here immunoSEQ multiplex PCR was the method, and the copy in TCRdb shows in-frame clones only, minus some. This table holds over 150,000 clones, more than 60% found once. This receptor was obtained from a woman aged 40 to 49 in good health and CMV-seronegative. The J gene is TRBJ1-5, the V gene TRBV27, with TRBD1 as a possible D gene (6 bases). Sequencing used PBMCs. The CDR3 bases are TGTGCCAGCAGTTCTACAGGGAAACAGCCCCAGCATTTT. This sequence encodes CASSSTGKQPQHF.